This T cell receptor beta chain was found in a study of blood T cells in healthy people across ages. Study-level findings and limits: While age rose, TCR beta diversity per million T cells dropped in a roughly linear way. Total diversity from one million sequenced T cells was likely underestimated.

Alongside a J-beta primer mix, a sample-barcoded 5' primer served in a second PCR lasting roughly 6 to 11 cycles. Every sample gave at least 2.5 million paired-end reads containing CDR3. TCRdb re-derived calls from the 5' RACE reads in MiXCR, one entry per CDR3 protein. The sample contains around 1.5 million distinct CDR3 sequences, 40% to 50% of which appear only once. Regarding this clonotype: Its antigen is as yet unknown.

The sample was blood. The clonotype comes from a young woman in good health.

CDR3: CSALRTEQETQYF. Here the CDR3 DNA reads TGCAGTGCTCTCCGGACTGAGCAAGAGACCCAGTACTTC. The chain recombines TRBV20-1 with TRBJ2-5, with D possibly matching TRBD2 (5 bases). Germline loops: CDR1 DFQATT, CDR2 SNEGSKA (reference sequence). The V and J ends lost 5 bases and 2 bases respectively, with 12 bases between them. This CDR3 has 13 amino acids.